This T cell receptor (beta chain) stems from a study of T cells in Graves' hyperthyroidism and ophthalmopathy. Study conclusions and caveats: Most expanded thyroid clonotypes above 0.001 also appeared in blood.

Diagnosis rested on symptoms, serum thyroxine and TRAb, thyroid ultrasound, and orbital computed tomography. This clonotype showed up many times. Its target is not known. Germline V lookup: CDR1 DFQATT, CDR2 SNEGSKA (reference sequence). The germline V and J ends were trimmed by 6 bases and 0 bases, with 17 bases remaining between them. CDR3 length equals 16 residues. TCR beta CDR3 region amplification was performed from RNA transcripts. Using the HTBI primer set, a first-round RT-PCR was run on the TCR CDR3. TCRdb passed the multiplex PCR reads through MiXCR, listing each CDR3 protein once. The profile covers fewer than 400,000 distinct CDR3 sequences, with over 13% appearing a single time and 25% to 30% taken by the ten largest.

The chain joins TRBV20-1 to TRBJ2-2, with D unclear. This TCR derives from a man aged 45 to 65 with Graves' ophthalmopathy. Specimen: blood. CDR3 DNA sequence: TGCAGTGCGACGATCTGGACGGACGCGAACACCGGGGAGCTGTTTTTT. This codes for CSATIWTDANTGELFF.